This entry lists 26 T cell receptor beta chains sequenced from one sample in a study of human T cells and chemical hapten exposure. Each CDR3 protein gets one entry after TCRdb re-called the RACE reads with MiXCR. This sample has about 76,000 distinct CDR3 sequences, with 10% to 15% found just once. Time point described: patch test 3, about 24 weeks after DPC sensitization. Treatment noted: therapeutic diphenylcyclopropenone sensitization with weekly scalp DPC. The specimen comprised whole blood, sampled in connection with sensitization to the hapten diphenylcyclopropenone (DPC). All receptors derive from a woman between 45 and 65 years old with alopecia areata. Some clones in this sample may be carry-over from other donors' samples.

This clonotype was seen many times. The rearrangement uses TRBV11-2 and TRBJ2-1; 7 bases line up with TRBD2. The germline gives CDR1 SGHAT, CDR2 FQNNGV. The CDR3 is made up of 15 amino acids. The V gene end was trimmed by 5 bases and the J gene end by 2 bases; junction bases not matched to a gene: 6. The CDR3 region is CASSPPGLTYNEQFF. The CDR3 DNA is TGTGCCAGCAGCCCCCCGGGACTAACCTACAATGAGCAGTTCTTC.

This clonotype was detected ten times or more. The V call is TRBV5-5, the J call TRBJ1-1, with unresolved D. Germline assignment: CDR1 SGHKS and CDR2 YYEKEE (reference sequence). With 0 bases removed from V and 0 bases from J, the gap between germline ends came to 15 bases. This CDR3 is 17 amino acids long. DNA of the CDR3: TGTGCCAGCAGCTTGGGAGGCGTGGGGTCCATGAACACTGAAGCTTTCTTT. Its protein is CASSLGGVGSMNTEAFF.

This clonotype was counted many times. The gene calls are TRBV7-9 and TRBJ2-1; D ambiguous. CDR3 length equals 12 residues. Trimming took 1 base from V and 7 from J, leaving 5 bases between them. Looked up from germline, CDR1 is SEHNR and CDR2 is FQNEAQ (reference sequence). For the CDR3, the DNA is TGTGCCAGCAGCTTAGTTGCGAATGAGCAGTTCTTC. Its translation is CASSLVANEQFF.

This clonotype appeared a few times. CDR3 region: CASSESGGVQETQYF. The CDR3 bases are TGCGCCAGCAGTGAGTCAGGGGGTGTCCAAGAGACCCAGTACTTC. The chain is built from TRBV10-1 and TRBJ2-5, with D perhaps TRBD1 (6 bases). Germline assignment: CDR1 WNHNN and CDR2 SYGVQD (reference sequence). Trimming left V 0 bases short and J 1 base short, with 9 bases between. This CDR3 is built from 15 residues.

This clonotype was recorded many times. The rearrangement uses TRBV20-1 and TRBJ1-4; D may be TRBD1 (6 bases). Germline lookup yields CDR1 DFQATT and CDR2 SNEGSKA (reference sequence). The CDR3 consists of 14 residues. V dropped 6 bases and J dropped 6 bases, with 17 bases sitting between them. CDR3 sequence: CSAGEGVLDEKLFF. In DNA form, the CDR3 reads TGCAGTGCAGGAGAGGGGGTATTAGATGAAAAACTGTTTTTT.

This clonotype showed up just a few times. The J gene is TRBJ1-1, the V gene TRBV5-1; D is uncertain. The ends were cut back, 2 bases at V and 1 base at J, with 9 bases in the middle. The germline gives CDR1 SGHRS, CDR2 YFSETQ. The CDR3 extends over 14 amino acids. Written as DNA, the CDR3 is TGCGCCAGCAGCTTCGGCCAAGCGAACACTGAAGCTTTCTTT. It yields the protein CASSFGQANTEAFF.

The V call is TRBV29-1, the J call TRBJ2-1, with D unclear. The CDR3 covers 12 residues. Germline V gene sequence: CDR1 SQVTM, CDR2 ANQGSEA. The ends were cut back, 3 bases at V and 5 bases at J, with 8 bases in the middle. The CDR3 here is CSVDSLHNEQFF. CDR3 nucleotides: TGCAGCGTTGACTCACTGCACAATGAGCAGTTCTTC.

The chain uses TRBV6-6 and TRBJ2-1; the match to TRBD2 covers 9 bases. V lost 0 bases and J lost 7; bases outside the gene matches: 10. Germline assignment: CDR1 MNHNY and CDR2 SVGAGI (reference sequence). The CDR3 is 17 residues long. CDR3 DNA: TGTGCCAGCAGTTACTCGAGGTCTGCGGGAGGGCCTAATGAGCAGTTCTTC. It yields the protein CASSYSRSAGGPNEQFF.

The chain uses TRBV11-2 and TRBJ2-3, with TRBD2 matching over 7 bases. CDR3 length equals 15 residues. Trimming at V came to 5 bases and at J to 2 bases, leaving 7 bases not matched to a gene. Germline values: CDR1 SGHAT, CDR2 FQNNGV. The CDR3 spells CASSHGLGPTDTQYF. The CDR3 region has the DNA TGTGCCAGCAGCCATGGACTAGGACCCACAGATACGCAGTATTTT.

The gene calls are TRBV27 and TRBJ1-1; D is uncertain. CDR1 MNHEY and CDR2 SMNVEV come from the germline V gene (reference sequence). V was pared by 6 bases and J by 2 bases, with 4 bases between. The CDR3 has 11 residues. The CDR3: CASRYNTEAFF. The CDR3 DNA reads TGTGCCAGCAGATACAACACTGAAGCTTTCTTT.

This clonotype was seen only a few times. This chain connects TRBV6-5 to TRBJ2-1; D ambiguous. Trimming stripped 3 bases from V and 8 bases from J, with 14 bases between. Germline V CDR1 and CDR2: MNHEY, SVGAGI. CDR3 length: 14 residues. In nucleotides, the CDR3 is TGTGCCAGCAGTTATGTCGGCCCCTCGGATGAGCAGTTCTTC. Protein: CASSYVGPSDEQFF.

This clonotype was seen a handful of times. The CDR3 spells CSAHFGGQGATNEKLFF. In DNA, the CDR3 is TGCAGTGCCCACTTCGGAGGACAGGGAGCAACTAATGAAAAACTGTTTTTT. This chain links TRBV20-1 with TRBJ1-4; 8 positions match TRBD1. The V gene end was trimmed by 6 bases and the J gene end by 0 bases; junction bases not matched to a gene: 12. The CDR3 has 17 amino acids. Germline CDR1 and CDR2: DFQATT and SNEGSKA (reference sequence).

This chain uses TRBV29-1 with TRBJ1-2; D unresolved. CDR1 and CDR2 from the germline V gene are SQVTM and ANQGSEA. This CDR3 spans 12 amino acids. The germline V and J ends were trimmed by 4 bases and 3 bases, with 9 bases remaining between them. The CDR3 loop is CSVVRPDYGYTF. The CDR3 nucleotides read TGCAGCGTTGTCCGGCCGGACTATGGCTACACCTTC.

This clonotype was detected ten times or more. The rearrangement joins TRBV6-6 to TRBJ1-1; D is uncertain. Trimming stripped 7 bases from V and 0 bases from J, with 9 bases between. The CDR3 contains 13 residues. Per germline, CDR1 MNHNY and CDR2 SVGAGI (reference sequence). The CDR3 sequence is CASTPTMNTEAFF. The CDR3 DNA reads as TGTGCCAGCACTCCGACCATGAACACTGAAGCTTTCTTT.

Many counts were recorded for this clonotype. J is TRBJ1-1 and V is TRBV3-1; weak D call: TRBD1 (6 bases). The CDR3 is 14 residues long. With 4 bases removed from V and 5 bases from J, the gap between germline ends came to 14 bases. Germline CDR1 reads LGHDT; CDR2 reads YNNKEL (reference sequence). The CDR3 DNA sequence: TGTGCCAGCAGCCGAACAGACAGGATGACTGAAGCTTTCTTT. Translated, it gives CASSRTDRMTEAFF.

This clonotype has a handful of counts. The chain couples TRBV10-1 to TRBJ2-2; D not certain. From germline, CDR1 is WNHNN and CDR2 SYGVQD (reference sequence). The V and J ends lost 2 bases and 3 bases respectively, with 7 bases between them. The CDR3 contains 14 residues. CDR3 amino acids: CASSETPYTGELFF. For the CDR3, the DNA is TGCGCCAGCAGTGAGACGCCTTACACCGGGGAGCTGTTTTTT.

The chain links TRBV27 to TRBJ1-6, with a weak D call TRBD1 (6 bases). The germline V and J ends were trimmed by 5 bases and 7 bases, with 27 bases remaining between them. The CDR3 is 19 amino acids. Germline loops: CDR1 MNHEY, CDR2 SMNVEV (reference sequence). The CDR3 DNA follows: TGTGCCAGCAGTACCCAGGGGAGGGGCGATCCCAATGGGAATTCACCCCTCCACTTT. Protein: CASSTQGRGDPNGNSPLHF.

The table lists this clonotype with many counts. V is TRBV20-1 and J is TRBJ2-2; possible D gene TRBD2, 6 bases. CDR1 and CDR2 from the germline V gene are DFQATT and SNEGSKA (reference sequence). The CDR3 extends over 13 amino acids. V gave up 4 bases and J gave up 2 bases, with 8 bases separating them. The DNA of the CDR3 is TGCAGTGCTAAGGACTATAACACCGGGGAGCTGTTTTTT. The encoded protein is CSAKDYNTGELFF.

This clonotype showed up many times. The chain couples TRBV5-1 to TRBJ1-1; unclear D gene. The germline CDR1 and CDR2 sequences are SGHRS and YFSETQ. Trimming pared 7 bases from V and 1 base from J, leaving 14 bases between. CDR3 length: 14 residues. The CDR3 DNA sequence: TGCGCCAGCTCCCGGGGTCTTGAGAACACTGAAGCTTTCTTT. Amino acids: CASSRGLENTEAFF. Filled out from reference TRBV5-1 and TRBJ1-1, the complete variable domain reads KAGVTQTPRYLIKTRGQQVTLSCSPISGHRSVSWYQQTPGQGLQFLFEYFSETQRNKGNFPGRFSGRQFSNSRSEMNVSTLELGDSALYLCASSRGLENTEAFFGQGTRLTVV.

J is TRBJ2-7 and V is TRBV2; maybe TRBD1 (6 bases). The CDR3 has 14 amino acids. Trimming stripped 1 base from V and 2 bases from J, with 9 bases between. Germline CDR1 SNHLY, CDR2 FYNNEI. Written as DNA, the CDR3 is TGTGCCAGCAGTGAAGTCAGGGGAGCCTACGAGCAGTACTTC. It codes for CASSEVRGAYEQYF.

The chain is built from TRBV29-1 and TRBJ1-1; 7 nucleotides align to TRBD1. The germline gives CDR1 SQVTM, CDR2 ANQGSEA. The CDR3 has 12 amino acids. V lost 8 bases and J lost 6; bases outside the gene matches: 9. As DNA, the CDR3 is TGCAGCTCTGACAGGGCTGTGTCTGAAGCTTTCTTT. Translated: CSSDRAVSEAFF. The variable domain in full, completed from reference TRBV29-1 and TRBJ1-1, reads SAVISQKPSRDICQRGTSLTIQCQVDSQVTMMFWYRQQPGQSLTLIATANQGSEATYESGFVIDKFPISRPNLTFSTLTVSNMSPEDSSIYLCSSDRAVSEAFFGQGTRLTVV.

J is TRBJ1-5 and V is TRBV20-1; no firm D call. The CDR3 consists of 12 residues. Germline V CDR1 and CDR2: DFQATT, SNEGSKA (reference sequence). Trimming stripped 5 bases from V and 2 bases from J, with 7 bases between. The DNA for the CDR3 is TGCAGTGCTCCCCGGGGCAATCAGCCCCAGCATTTT. Translation: CSAPRGNQPQHF.

This clonotype was seen repeatedly, ten times or more. The genes are TRBV7-6 and TRBJ2-5; 7 bases match TRBD2. The trim removed 6 bases at V and 6 bases at J, leaving 7 bases unmatched. There are 13 residues in the CDR3. CDR1 is SGHVS, CDR2 FNYEAQ, per germline. The CDR3 is CASRSAGEKTQYF. DNA for the CDR3: TGTGCCAGCAGGTCCGCGGGGGAGAAGACCCAGTACTTC.

This clonotype was seen many times. This chain connects TRBV28 to TRBJ2-1, with D perhaps TRBD1 (5 bases). Trimming left V 4 bases short and J 6 bases short, with 10 bases between. The V gene's germline CDR1 is MDHEN and CDR2 SYDVKM. This CDR3 contains 13 residues. This chain's CDR3 is CASSSPDINEQFF. The CDR3 coding sequence is TGTGCCAGCAGTTCGCCGGACATCAATGAGCAGTTCTTC.

This clonotype came up many times. The genes are TRBV6-6 and TRBJ2-4; unclear D gene. CDR1 is MNHNY and CDR2 is SVGAGI in the germline V gene (reference sequence). CDR3 length: 17 residues. The ends were cut back, 8 bases at V and 0 bases at J, with 20 bases in the middle. Here the CDR3 DNA reads TGTGCCAGCGCCCCTTATAAGGGCGGAATAGCCAAAAACATTCAGTACTTC. Translated, it gives CASAPYKGGIAKNIQYF.

The chain recombines TRBV5-1 with TRBJ2-2; the D gene is possibly TRBD2 (5 bases). Germline V gene lookup returns CDR1 SGHRS and CDR2 YFSETQ. The CDR3 runs 13 residues. The V and J ends lost 4 bases and 5 bases respectively, with 9 bases between them. The CDR3: CASSNTSTGELFF. DNA for the CDR3: TGCGCCAGCAGCAACACTAGTACCGGGGAGCTGTTTTTT.